A single sample is the source of the 19 T cell receptor beta chains below, sequenced in a study of blood T cells in healthy people across ages. The authors ran a second PCR of roughly 6 to 11 cycles using a sample-barcoded 5' primer and a J-beta primer mix. TCRdb analysed the 5' RACE reads with MiXCR anew, one entry per CDR3 protein. The profile covers about 1.6 million distinct CDR3 sequences, with about 35% appearing a single time and around 11% taken by the ten largest. Source material: blood. The receptors were sampled from a woman in her twenties or thirties in good health.

This clonotype has a handful of counts. The chain links TRBV12-3 or TRBV12-4 to TRBJ2-3, with 8 bases aligning to TRBD2. The V gene end was trimmed by 2 bases and the J gene end by 3 bases; junction bases not matched to a gene: 4. The CDR3 spans 15 residues. CDR3 amino acids: CASSLSGGTTDTQYF. The CDR3 nucleotides are TGTGCCAGCAGTTTATCGGGGGGGACAACAGATACGCAGTATTTT.

The DNA of the CDR3 is TGCAGTGCTAGGGGTGAGGGGTCGGGTCGCACTGAAGCTTTCTTT. Protein: CSARGEGSGRTEAFF. The chain uses TRBV20-1 and TRBJ1-1; D may be TRBD1 (5 bases). CDR3 length: 15 amino acids. V lost 3 bases to trimming and J lost 4 bases, with 18 bases between them. Germline assignment: CDR1 DFQATT and CDR2 SNEGSKA (reference sequence).

This clonotype has more than one count but fewer than ten. The V call is TRBV28, the J call TRBJ2-6; no clear D. The germline V gene has CDR1 MDHEN and CDR2 SYDVKM. V dropped 3 bases and J dropped 2 bases, with 8 bases sitting between them. The CDR3 runs to 15 residues. CDR3 nucleotides: TGTGCCAGCAGTTTCGACTTGACTGGGGCCAACGTCCTGACTTTC. Its translation is CASSFDLTGANVLTF.

Only a few counts were recorded for this clonotype. The chain uses TRBV5-8 and TRBJ1-2; 10 nucleotides match TRBD1. The CDR3 is made up of 16 amino acids. After removal of 4 bases from V and 4 bases from J, the junction contained 10 bases not matched to a gene. CDR1 and CDR2 from the germline V gene are SGHTS and YDEGEE. The chain's CDR3 is CASSRDRDRGFYGYTF. CDR3 sequence (DNA): TGTGCCAGCAGCCGAGACCGGGACAGGGGATTCTATGGCTACACCTTC.

The chain is built from TRBV27 and TRBJ2-3; 8 nucleotides match TRBD1. Per the germline V gene, CDR1 is MNHEY and CDR2 is SMNVEV (reference sequence). The CDR3 extends over 18 amino acids. J was trimmed by 1 base and V by 3 bases; bases with no gene match: 12. The CDR3 nucleotides read TGTGCCAGCAGTTTGGTTGGGACAGGAGAAAAATGCACAGATACGCAGTATTTT. Translated: CASSLVGTGEKCTDTQYF.

CDR3 in amino acids: CASSLTGLTGRDGYTF. The CDR3 DNA is TGTGCCAGCAGCTTAACGGGTCTCACAGGGAGGGATGGCTACACCTTC. This rearrangement joins TRBV7-3 to TRBJ1-2, with D tentatively TRBD1 (6 bases). Germline V gene data show CDR1 as SGHTA and CDR2 as FQGTGA. The germline V and J ends were trimmed by 0 bases and 6 bases, with 17 bases remaining between them. The CDR3 runs 16 residues.

On this clonotype itself: This may be a read error: a much more frequent sequence differs by one nucleotide. The genes are TRBV29-1 and TRBJ2-5; no reliable D call. From germline, CDR1 is SQVTM and CDR2 ANQGSEA. This CDR3 region has 12 residues. V dropped 7 bases and J dropped 5 bases, with 14 bases sitting between them. The CDR3 nucleotides read TGCAGCGCTGCGAGTGGTCGGGAGACCCAGTACTTC. As protein: CSAASGRETQYF.

This clonotype has just a few counts. This chain uses TRBV5-1 with TRBJ1-2, with 10 bases identical to TRBD1. The germline V gene encodes CDR1 SGHRS and CDR2 YFSETQ. CDR3 length: 14 amino acids. J gave up 7 bases and V 5 bases, and 8 bases lay outside the gene matches. As DNA, the CDR3 is TGCGCCAGCAGTCCGGGACAGGGGCAAATTGGCTACACCTTC. It yields the protein CASSPGQGQIGYTF.

The CDR3 region is CASSRLPSGDTNEQFF. CDR3 DNA sequence: TGTGCCAGCAGCCGCCTCCCTAGCGGGGATACCAATGAGCAGTTCTTC. This chain links TRBV7-3 with TRBJ2-1, with 9 bases lining up with TRBD2. The ends lost 5 bases at V and 6 bases at J; junction bases unmatched: 11. The CDR3 length is 16 residues. The germline gives CDR1 SGHTA, CDR2 FQGTGA.

The rearrangement links TRBV2 to TRBJ1-2, with 7 nucleotides matching TRBD1. The V segment lost 10 bases and the J segment 8 bases; nucleotides outside the gene matches: 19. The V gene's germline CDR1 is SNHLY and CDR2 FYNNEI. The CDR3 sequence is 15 residues long. The CDR3 sequence: CATDTRDSGALGYTF. The CDR3 nucleotides are TGTGCCACCGACACAAGGGACAGTGGCGCCCTAGGCTACACCTTC.

This clonotype was counted once. A junction end diverges from the germline sequence, so it may reflect a read error. V usage is TRBV18 and J usage is TRBJ1-1; D gene uncertain. CDR3 size: 14 residues. CDR1 and CDR2 from the germline V gene are KGHSH and LQKENI. The CDR3 region is CASSSPSTNTEAFF. The CDR3 nucleotides are TGTGCCAGCTCATCACCATCCACGAACACTGAAGCTTTCTTT.

This chain links TRBV20-1 with TRBJ2-7; 9 nucleotides align to TRBD2. This CDR3 has 16 amino acids. V shed 1 base, J shed 0 bases, and the junction held 7 bases outside the gene matches. The germline CDR1 and CDR2 sequences are DFQATT and SNEGSKA (reference sequence). CDR3 region: CSARVRLAVSSYEQYF. The DNA of the CDR3 is TGCAGTGCTAGAGTCAGACTAGCGGTAAGCTCCTACGAGCAGTACTTC.

Points on this clonotype: Its ends do not fully match the called genes, so a read error is possible. This chain joins TRBV5-1 and TRBJ1-4; D remains ambiguous. CDR1 SGHRS and CDR2 YFSETQ come from the germline V gene. There are 11 residues in the CDR3. The CDR3 region is CASSPGEKPFF. The CDR3 DNA sequence: TGCGCCAGCAGCCCCGGTGAAAAACCGTTTTTT.

This clonotype was seen more than once but under ten times. The chain is built from TRBV5-5 and TRBJ1-1, with a possible D match to TRBD1 (5 bases). V was clipped by 5 bases and J by 6 bases, with 20 bases between them. The CDR3 length is 15 residues. Germline assignment: CDR1 SGHKS and CDR2 YYEKEE (reference sequence). The CDR3 bases are TGTGCCAGCAGTCTCCGAGGGGCCACCAGCCCTGAAGCTTTCTTT. Amino acids: CASSLRGATSPEAFF.

The V gene is TRBV27, the J gene TRBJ2-7; unclear D gene. The V gene's germline CDR1 is MNHEY and CDR2 SMNVEV (reference sequence). Trimming took 5 bases from V and 6 from J, leaving 23 bases between them. The CDR3 covers 16 residues. CDR3 nucleotides: TGTGCCAGCAGTGGAATAGGGCAGGCTAAAAGAGGCGAGCAGTACTTC. Protein product: CASSGIGQAKRGEQYF.

This chain joins TRBV5-1 and TRBJ1-2, with D possibly TRBD1 on 6 matching bases. The CDR3 is 13 amino acids. Germline V CDR1 and CDR2: SGHRS, YFSETQ. Trimming cost V 4 bases and J 4 bases, with 11 bases left between them. The CDR3 reads CASSPGHTYGYTF. In DNA form, the CDR3 reads TGCGCCAGCAGCCCGGGACACACCTATGGCTACACCTTC.

The J gene is TRBJ1-2, the V gene TRBV5-4; 11 bases are a match to TRBD1. The trim removed 0 bases at V and 8 bases at J, leaving 6 bases unmatched. CDR1 SGHNT and CDR2 YYREEE come from the germline V gene (reference sequence). This CDR3 region has 15 residues. CDR3 protein: CASSLAGDRGGGYTF. CDR3 nucleotides: TGTGCCAGCAGCTTGGCCGGGGACAGGGGGGGAGGCTACACCTTC.

Written as DNA, the CDR3 is TGTGCCATCAGTGACAGGACAGCCAGCTCCTACGAGCAGTACTTC. Its protein product is CAISDRTASSYEQYF. The rearrangement uses TRBV10-3 and TRBJ2-7, with TRBD1 as a possible D gene (6 bases). Trimming stripped 3 bases from V and 0 bases from J, with 12 bases between. CDR1 and CDR2 from the germline V gene are ENHRY and SYGVKD. The CDR3 runs to 15 residues.

The chain joins TRBV10-1 to TRBJ2-7; 7 nucleotides line up with TRBD1. V dropped 3 bases and J dropped 3; count of bases not matched to a gene: 2. This CDR3 is 13 amino acids long. Germline CDR1 is WNHNN and CDR2 is SYGVQD (reference sequence). CDR3: CASSDRQGYEQYF. In DNA form, the CDR3 reads TGCGCCAGCAGTGACCGACAGGGCTACGAGCAGTACTTC.